By frequency in the sample, the clone carrying this T cell receptor (beta chain) is medium-sized (0.01 to 0.1%). The template for each sample was about 660 ng of genomic DNA, which had been extracted from bulk tumor tissue. Biopsies that were spaced far apart were taken, several per primary tumor, during surgery. Patients went through curative surgery, and their non-small cell lung cancer was untreated and newly diagnosed. The data stem from a study of immune heterogeneity within non-small cell lung tumors. The TCR beta CDR3 region underwent multiplex PCR amplification with 32 V and 13 J primers. From the multiplex PCR reads, TCRdb called clonotypes with MiXCR, one entry per CDR3 protein. The profile shows 20,000 to 25,000 distinct CDR3 sequences, 25% to 35% of them singletons. In germline, CDR1 is DFQATT, CDR2 SNEGSKA (reference sequence). CDR3 length: 12 residues. Trimming removed 7 bases from V and 4 bases from J; junction bases left unmatched: 5.

Sequencing was carried out using lung tumor tissue. This chain connects TRBV20-1 to TRBJ1-1; 8 bases map to TRBD1. This receptor was identified in a man aged 35 to 55 with non-small cell lung cancer. This chain's CDR3 is CSVLQGATEAFF. CDR3 DNA sequence: TGCAGTGTACTTCAGGGGGCCACTGAAGCTTTCTTT.